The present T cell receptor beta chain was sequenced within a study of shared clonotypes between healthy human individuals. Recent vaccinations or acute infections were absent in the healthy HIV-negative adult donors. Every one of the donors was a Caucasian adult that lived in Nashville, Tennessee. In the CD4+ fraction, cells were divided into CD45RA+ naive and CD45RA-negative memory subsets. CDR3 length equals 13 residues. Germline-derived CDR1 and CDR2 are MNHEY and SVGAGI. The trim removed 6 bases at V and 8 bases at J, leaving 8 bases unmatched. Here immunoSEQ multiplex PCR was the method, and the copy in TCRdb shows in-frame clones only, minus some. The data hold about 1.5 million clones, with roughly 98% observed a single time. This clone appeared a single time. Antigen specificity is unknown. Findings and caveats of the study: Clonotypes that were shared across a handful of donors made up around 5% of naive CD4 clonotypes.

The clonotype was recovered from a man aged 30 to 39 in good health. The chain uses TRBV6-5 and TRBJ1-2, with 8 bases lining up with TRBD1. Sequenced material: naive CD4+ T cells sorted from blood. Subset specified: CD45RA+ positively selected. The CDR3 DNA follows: TGTGCCAGCAGGGAACAGGGGGTTAAGGGCTACACCTTC. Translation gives CASREQGVKGYTF.